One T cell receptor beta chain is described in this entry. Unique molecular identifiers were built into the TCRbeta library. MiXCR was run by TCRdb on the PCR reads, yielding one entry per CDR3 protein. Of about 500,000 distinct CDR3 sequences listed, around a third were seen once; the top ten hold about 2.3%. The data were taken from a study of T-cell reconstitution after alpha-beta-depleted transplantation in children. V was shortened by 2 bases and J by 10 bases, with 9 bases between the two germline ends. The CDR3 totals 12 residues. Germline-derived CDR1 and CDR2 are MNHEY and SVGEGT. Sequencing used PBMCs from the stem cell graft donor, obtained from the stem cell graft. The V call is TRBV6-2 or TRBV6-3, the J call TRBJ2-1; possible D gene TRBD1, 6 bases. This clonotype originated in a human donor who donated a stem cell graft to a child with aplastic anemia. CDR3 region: CASSYPGTEQFF. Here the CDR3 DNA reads TGTGCCAGCAGTTACCCTGGGACAGAGCAGTTCTTC.